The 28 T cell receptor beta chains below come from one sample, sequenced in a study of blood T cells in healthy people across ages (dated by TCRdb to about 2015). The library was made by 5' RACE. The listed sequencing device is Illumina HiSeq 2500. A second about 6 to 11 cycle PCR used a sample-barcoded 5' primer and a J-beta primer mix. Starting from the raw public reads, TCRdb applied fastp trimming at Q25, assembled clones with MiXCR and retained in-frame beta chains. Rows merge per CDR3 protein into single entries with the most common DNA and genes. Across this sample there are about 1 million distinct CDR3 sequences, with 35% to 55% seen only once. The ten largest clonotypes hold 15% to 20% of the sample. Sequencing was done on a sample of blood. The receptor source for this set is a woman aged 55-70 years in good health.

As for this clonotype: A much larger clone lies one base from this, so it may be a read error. In nucleotides, the CDR3 is TGTGTCATCAGTGAGTCGCCGGACGGCCCCTACGAGCAGTACTTC. Its protein product is CVISESPDGPYEQYF. The chain employs TRBV10-3 and TRBJ2-5; D unclear. The end of the DNA is better explained by TRBJ2-7, so the J call may be wrong. CDR3 size: 15 residues. The germline gives CDR1 ENHRY, CDR2 SYGVKD.

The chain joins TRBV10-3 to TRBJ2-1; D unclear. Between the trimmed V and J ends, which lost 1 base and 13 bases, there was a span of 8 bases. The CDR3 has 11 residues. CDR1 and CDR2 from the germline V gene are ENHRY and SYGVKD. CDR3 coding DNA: TGTGCCATCAGTGAGTACGGCGACCAGTTCTTC. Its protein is CAISEYGDQFF.

CDR3 in DNA: TGTGCTAGTGGTTTGGTACTTGGTCAGCCCCAGCATTTT. The encoded protein is CASGLVLGQPQHF. The J gene is TRBJ1-5, the V gene TRBV12-5; D not certain. Germline V gives CDR1 LGHNT, CDR2 FRNRAP. This CDR3 comprises 13 residues. The V end was cut by 0 bases, the J end by 6 bases, with 6 bases between.

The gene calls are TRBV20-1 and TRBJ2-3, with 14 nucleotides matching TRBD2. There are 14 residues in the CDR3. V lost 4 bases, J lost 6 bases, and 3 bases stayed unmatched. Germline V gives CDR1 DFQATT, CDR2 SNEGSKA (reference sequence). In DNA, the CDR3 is TGCAGTGCTACGACTAGCGGGAGGGGGGATACGCAGTATTTT. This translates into CSATTSGRGDTQYF.

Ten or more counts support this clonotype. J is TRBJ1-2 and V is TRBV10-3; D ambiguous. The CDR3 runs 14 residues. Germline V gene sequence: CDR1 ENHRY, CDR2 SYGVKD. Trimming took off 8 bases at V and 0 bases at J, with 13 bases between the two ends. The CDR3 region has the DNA TGTGCCATCTCCCTGGACGGGGCTAACTATGGCTACACCTTC. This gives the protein CAISLDGANYGYTF.

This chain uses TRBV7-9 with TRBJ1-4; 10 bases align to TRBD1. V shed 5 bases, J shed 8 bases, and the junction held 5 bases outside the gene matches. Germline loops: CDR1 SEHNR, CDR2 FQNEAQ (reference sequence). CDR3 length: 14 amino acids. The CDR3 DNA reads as TGTGCCAGCAGCCCACCGACAGGGGGCGAAAAACTGTTTTTT. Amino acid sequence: CASSPPTGGEKLFF. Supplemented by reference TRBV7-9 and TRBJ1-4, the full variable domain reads DTGVSQNPRHKITKRGQNVTFRCDPISEHNRLYWYRQTLGQGPEFLTYFQNEAQLEKSRLLSDRFSAERPKGSFSTLEIQRTEQGDSAMYLCASSPPTGGEKLFFGSGTQLSVL.

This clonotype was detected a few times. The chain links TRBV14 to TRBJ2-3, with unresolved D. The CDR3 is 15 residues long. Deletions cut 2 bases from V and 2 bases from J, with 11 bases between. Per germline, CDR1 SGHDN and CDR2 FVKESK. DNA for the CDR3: TGTGCCAGCAGCCAACGCTCCTTCTCCACAGATACGCAGTATTTT. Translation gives CASSQRSFSTDTQYF.

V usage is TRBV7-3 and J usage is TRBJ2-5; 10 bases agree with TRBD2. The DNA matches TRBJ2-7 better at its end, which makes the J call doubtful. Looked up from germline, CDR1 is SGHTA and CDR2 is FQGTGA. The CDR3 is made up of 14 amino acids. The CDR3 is CASSVLAGTGEQYF. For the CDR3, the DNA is TGTGCCAGCAGCGTACTAGCGGGAACGGGCGAGCAGTACTTC.

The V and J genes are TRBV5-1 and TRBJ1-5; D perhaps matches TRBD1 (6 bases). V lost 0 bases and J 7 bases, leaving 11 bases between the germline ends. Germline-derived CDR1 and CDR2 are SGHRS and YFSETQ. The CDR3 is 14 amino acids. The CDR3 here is CASSLEGGLQPQHF. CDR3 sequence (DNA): TGCGCCAGCAGCTTGGAGGGGGGATTGCAGCCCCAGCATTTT.

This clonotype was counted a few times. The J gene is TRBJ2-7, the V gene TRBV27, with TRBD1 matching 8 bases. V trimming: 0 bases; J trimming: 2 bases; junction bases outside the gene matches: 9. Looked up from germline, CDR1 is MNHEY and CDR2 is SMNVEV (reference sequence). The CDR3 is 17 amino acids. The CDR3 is CASSLSSLQGVPYEQYF. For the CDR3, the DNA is TGTGCCAGCAGTTTATCGAGCCTACAGGGGGTCCCCTACGAGCAGTACTTC.

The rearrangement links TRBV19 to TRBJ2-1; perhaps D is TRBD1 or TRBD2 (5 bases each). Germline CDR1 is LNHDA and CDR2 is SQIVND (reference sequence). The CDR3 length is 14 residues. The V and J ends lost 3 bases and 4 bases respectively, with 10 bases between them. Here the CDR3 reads CASSIGDPYNEQFF. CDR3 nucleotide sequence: TGTGCCAGTAGTATTGGGGACCCGTACAATGAGCAGTTCTTC.

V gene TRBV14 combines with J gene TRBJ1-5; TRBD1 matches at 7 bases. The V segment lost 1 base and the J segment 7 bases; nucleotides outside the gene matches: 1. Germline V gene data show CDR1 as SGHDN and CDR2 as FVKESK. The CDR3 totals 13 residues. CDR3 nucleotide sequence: TGTGCCAGCAGCCAAGGGGGACAGCAGCCCCAGCATTTT. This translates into CASSQGGQQPQHF.

The CDR3 nucleotides read TGCGCCAGCAGTTGGACCGGGACAGGCCAAGAGACCCAGTACTTC. Its translation: CASSWTGTGQETQYF. V usage is TRBV5-1 and J usage is TRBJ2-5, with 8 bases fitting TRBD1. Per the germline V gene, CDR1 is SGHRS and CDR2 is YFSETQ. The CDR3 loop spans 15 amino acids. J gave up 1 base and V 5 bases, and 7 bases lay outside the gene matches.

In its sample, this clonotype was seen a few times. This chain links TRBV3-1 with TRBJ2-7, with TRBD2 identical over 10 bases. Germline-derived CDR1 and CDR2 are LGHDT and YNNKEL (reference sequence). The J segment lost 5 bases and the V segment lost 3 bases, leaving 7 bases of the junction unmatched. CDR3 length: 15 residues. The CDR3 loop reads CASSQLSSGRNEQYF. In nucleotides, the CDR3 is TGTGCCAGCAGCCAGTTGTCTAGCGGGAGAAACGAGCAGTACTTC.

The CDR3 reads CASSVETSGLYNEQFF. CDR3 coding DNA: TGTGCCAGCAGCGTCGAGACTAGCGGGCTTTACAATGAGCAGTTCTTC. V gene TRBV9 combines with J gene TRBJ2-1; 10 positions match TRBD2. This CDR3 is built from 16 residues. Germline V gene lookup returns CDR1 SGDLS and CDR2 YYNGEE. V gave up 2 bases and J gave up 4 bases; unmatched junction bases: 6.

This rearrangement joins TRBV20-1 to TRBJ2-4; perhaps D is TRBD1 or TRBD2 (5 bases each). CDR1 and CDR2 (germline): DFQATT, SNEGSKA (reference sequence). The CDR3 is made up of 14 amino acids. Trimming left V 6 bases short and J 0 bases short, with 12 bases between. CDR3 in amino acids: CSAGRQLAKNIQYF. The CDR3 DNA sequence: TGCAGTGCGGGGAGACAGCTAGCCAAAAACATTCAGTACTTC.

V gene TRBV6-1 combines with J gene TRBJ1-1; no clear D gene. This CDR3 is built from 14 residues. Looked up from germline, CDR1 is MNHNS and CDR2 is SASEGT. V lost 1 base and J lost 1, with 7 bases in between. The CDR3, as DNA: TGTGCCAGCAGTGAAGGGGGTAAGAACACTGAAGCTTTCTTT. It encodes CASSEGGKNTEAFF.

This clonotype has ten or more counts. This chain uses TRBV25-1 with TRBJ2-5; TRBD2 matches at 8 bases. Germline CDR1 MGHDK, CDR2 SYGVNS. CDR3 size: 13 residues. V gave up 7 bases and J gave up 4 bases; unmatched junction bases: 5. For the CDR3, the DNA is TGTGCCAGCACGGGAGGGTTGGGAGAGACCCAGTACTTC. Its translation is CASTGGLGETQYF.

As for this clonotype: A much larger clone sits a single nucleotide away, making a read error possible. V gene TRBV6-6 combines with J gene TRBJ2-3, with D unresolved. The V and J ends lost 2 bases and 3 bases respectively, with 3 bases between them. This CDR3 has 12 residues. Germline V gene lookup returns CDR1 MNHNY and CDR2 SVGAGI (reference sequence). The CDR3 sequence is CASSYATDTQYF. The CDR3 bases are TGTGCCAGCAGTTACGCGACAGATACGCAGTATTTT.

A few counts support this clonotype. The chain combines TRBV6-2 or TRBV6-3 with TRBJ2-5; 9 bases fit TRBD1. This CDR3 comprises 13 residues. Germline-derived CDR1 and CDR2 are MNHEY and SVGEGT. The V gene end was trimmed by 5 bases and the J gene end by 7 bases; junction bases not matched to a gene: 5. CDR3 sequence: CASSTGQGWTQYF. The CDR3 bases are TGTGCCAGCAGTACCGGACAGGGGTGGACCCAGTACTTC.

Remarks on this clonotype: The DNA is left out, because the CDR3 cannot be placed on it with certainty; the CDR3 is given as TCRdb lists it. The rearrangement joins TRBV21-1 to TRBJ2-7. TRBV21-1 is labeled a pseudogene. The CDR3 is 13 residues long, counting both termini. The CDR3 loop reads CATRRTYPCEQYF.

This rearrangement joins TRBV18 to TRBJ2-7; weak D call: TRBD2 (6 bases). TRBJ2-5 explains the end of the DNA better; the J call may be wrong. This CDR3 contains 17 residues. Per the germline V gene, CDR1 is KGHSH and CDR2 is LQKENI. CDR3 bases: TGTGCCAGCTCACCGATTCCCCCCGGGACGGCGGGGGAGACCCAGTACTTC. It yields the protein CASSPIPPGTAGETQYF.

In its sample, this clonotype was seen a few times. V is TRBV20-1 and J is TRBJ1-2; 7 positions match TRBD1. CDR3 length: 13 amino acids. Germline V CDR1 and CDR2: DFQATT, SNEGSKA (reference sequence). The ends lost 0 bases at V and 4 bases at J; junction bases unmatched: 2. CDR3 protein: CSARDRGVYGYTF. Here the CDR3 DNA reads TGCAGTGCTAGAGACAGGGGGGTCTATGGCTACACCTTC.

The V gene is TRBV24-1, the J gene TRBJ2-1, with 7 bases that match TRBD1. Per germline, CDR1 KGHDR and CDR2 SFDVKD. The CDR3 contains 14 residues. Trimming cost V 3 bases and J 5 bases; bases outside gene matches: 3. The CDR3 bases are TGTGCCACCAGTGATGCCGGGACAGACAATGAGCAGTTCTTC. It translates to CATSDAGTDNEQFF.

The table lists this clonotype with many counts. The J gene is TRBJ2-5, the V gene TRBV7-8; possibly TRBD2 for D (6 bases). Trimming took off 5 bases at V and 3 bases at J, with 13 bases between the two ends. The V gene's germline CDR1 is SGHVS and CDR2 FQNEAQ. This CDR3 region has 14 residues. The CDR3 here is CASSPGTYEETQYF. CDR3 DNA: TGTGCCAGCAGCCCCGGGACTTATGAAGAGACCCAGTACTTC.

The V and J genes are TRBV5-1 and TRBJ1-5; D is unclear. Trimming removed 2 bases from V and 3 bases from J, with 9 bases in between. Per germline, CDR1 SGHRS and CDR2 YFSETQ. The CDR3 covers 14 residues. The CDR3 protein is CASSFDGPNQPQHF. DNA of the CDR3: TGCGCCAGCAGCTTCGACGGCCCCAATCAGCCCCAGCATTTT.

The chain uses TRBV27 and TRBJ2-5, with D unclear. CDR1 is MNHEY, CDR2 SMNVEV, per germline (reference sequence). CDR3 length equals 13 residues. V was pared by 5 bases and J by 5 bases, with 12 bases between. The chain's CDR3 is CASSPPRLETQYF. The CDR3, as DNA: TGTGCCAGCAGTCCGCCCCGGTTGGAGACCCAGTACTTC.

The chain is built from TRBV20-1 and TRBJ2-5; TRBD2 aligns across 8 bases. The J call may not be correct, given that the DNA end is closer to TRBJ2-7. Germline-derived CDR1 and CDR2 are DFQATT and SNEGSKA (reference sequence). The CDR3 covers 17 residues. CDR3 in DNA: TGCAGTGCTAGAGATATAGGGCTAGCGGGTGTCGTGTACGAGCAGTACTTC. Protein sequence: CSARDIGLAGVVYEQYF.